This T cell receptor (beta chain) was observed in a study of patients and donors after allogeneic stem cell transplantation. TCRdb reprocessed the RT-PCR reads via MiXCR and lists one record per CDR3 protein. Counted here are roughly 190,000 distinct CDR3 sequences, less than 45% occurring once; the ten biggest clones make up 33%. Germline values: CDR1 MDHEN, CDR2 SYDVKM. Trimming cost V 11 bases and J 4 bases, with 12 bases left between them. The CDR3 is made up of 12 amino acids. This chain connects TRBV28 to TRBJ2-1; a possible D gene is TRBD1 (6 bases). This sequence originates from a human donor who was either an allogeneic HSCT recipient or a stem cell or donor lymphocyte infusion donor (not recorded which). It is not recorded whose cells these are; they may come from a transplant donor. The specimen sequenced was blood, either unsorted or a sorted T cell fraction (not recorded which). The DNA of the CDR3 is TGTGCCGTACTGGACAGTTACAATGAGCAGTTCTTC. This translates into CAVLDSYNEQFF. Based on the CDR3 plus reference TRBV28 and TRBJ2-1, the full variable domain is DVKVTQSSRYLVKRTGEKVFLECVQDMDHENMFWYRQDPGLGLRLIYFSYDVKMKEKGDIPEGYSVSREKKERFSLILESASTNQTSMYLCAVLDSYNEQFFGPGTRLTVL.